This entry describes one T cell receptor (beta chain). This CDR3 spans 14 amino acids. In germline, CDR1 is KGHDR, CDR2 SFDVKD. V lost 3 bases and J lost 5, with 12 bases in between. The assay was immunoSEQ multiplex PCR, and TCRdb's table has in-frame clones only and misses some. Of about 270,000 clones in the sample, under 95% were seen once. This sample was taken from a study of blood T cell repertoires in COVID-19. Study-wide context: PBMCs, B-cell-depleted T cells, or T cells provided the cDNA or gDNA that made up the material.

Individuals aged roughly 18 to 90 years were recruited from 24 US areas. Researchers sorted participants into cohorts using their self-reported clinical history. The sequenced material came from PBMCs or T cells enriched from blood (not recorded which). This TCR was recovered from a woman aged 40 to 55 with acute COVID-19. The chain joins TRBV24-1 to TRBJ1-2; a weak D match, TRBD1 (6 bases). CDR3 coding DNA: TGTGCCACCAGTGATCCTGGGACATTTTATGGCTACACCTTC. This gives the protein CATSDPGTFYGYTF.